The source of this T cell receptor beta chain is a study of blood T cell repertoires in COVID-19. TCRdb's table, derived via immunoSEQ multiplex PCR, lists solely in-frame clones and lacks some. The sample has around 100,000 clones; about 91% are singletons. In germline, CDR1 is LNHDA, CDR2 SQIVND (reference sequence). This CDR3 has 12 residues. With 8 bases removed from V and 4 bases from J, the gap between germline ends came to 12 bases. Sample: peripheral blood. This chain joins TRBV19 and TRBJ2-7; the D gene is possibly TRBD1 (6 bases). The receptor was isolated from a human donor with active COVID-19. The donor label of this sample is uncertain. The chain's CDR3 is CASPSGAYEQYF. The CDR3 DNA reads as TGTGCCAGTCCTTCAGGGGCTTACGAGCAGTACTTC.